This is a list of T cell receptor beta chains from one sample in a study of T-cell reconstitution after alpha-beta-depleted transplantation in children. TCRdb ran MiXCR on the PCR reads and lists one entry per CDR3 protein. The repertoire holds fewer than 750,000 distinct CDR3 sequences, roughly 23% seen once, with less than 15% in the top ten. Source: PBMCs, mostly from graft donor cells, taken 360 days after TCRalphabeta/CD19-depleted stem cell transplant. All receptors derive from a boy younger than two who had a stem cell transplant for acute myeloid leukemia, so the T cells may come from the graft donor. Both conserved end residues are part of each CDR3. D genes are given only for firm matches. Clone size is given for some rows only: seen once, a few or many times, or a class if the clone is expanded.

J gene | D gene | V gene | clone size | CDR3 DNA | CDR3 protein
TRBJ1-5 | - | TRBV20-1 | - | TGCAGTGCTAGAGATTATCATGATAATCAGCCCCAGCATTTT | CSARDYHDNQPQHF
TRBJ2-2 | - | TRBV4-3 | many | TGCGCCAGCAGCCAAGATCTTGGGGGCACCGGGGAGCTGTTTTTT | CASSQDLGGTGELFF
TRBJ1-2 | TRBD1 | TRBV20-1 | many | TGCAGTGCAAGGTCCAACCAGGGGGCCCGATCCTATGGCTACACCTTC | CSARSNQGARSYGYTF
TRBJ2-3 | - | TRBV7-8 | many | TGTGCCAGCAGCCGGGGTATACAGAGCACAGATACGCAGTATTTT | CASSRGIQSTDTQYF
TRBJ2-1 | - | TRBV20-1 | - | TGCAGTGCTAGGGCCCCTAGGGGGGGCAGGAATGAGCAGTTCTTC | CSARAPRGGRNEQFF
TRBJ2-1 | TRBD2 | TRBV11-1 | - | TGTGCCAGCAGCTTAGCGATAGCGGGGCTCCACAATGAGCAGTTCTTC | CASSLAIAGLHNEQFF
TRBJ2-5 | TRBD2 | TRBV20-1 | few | TGCAGTGAGATGGTTAGCGGGAGCCAAGAGACCCAGTACTTC | CSEMVSGSQETQYF
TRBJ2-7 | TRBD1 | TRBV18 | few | TGTGCCAGCTCACTAAGGACAGGGGATTCGACCTACGAGCAGTACTTC | CASSLRTGDSTYEQYF
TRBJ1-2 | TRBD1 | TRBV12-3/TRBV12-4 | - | TGTGCCAGCAGGGATAGGACAGGGCATGGCTACACCTTC | CASRDRTGHGYTF
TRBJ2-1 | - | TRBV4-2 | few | TGTGCCAGCAGCCAAGGTGGGCGGGACAATGAGCAGTTCTTC | CASSQGGRDNEQFF
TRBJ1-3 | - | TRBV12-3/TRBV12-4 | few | TGTGCCAGCAGCCCCACCGGGAACACTAGAAACACCATATATTTT | CASSPTGNTRNTIYF
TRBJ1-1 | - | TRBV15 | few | TGTGCCACCACCTTAGGCACTGAAGCTTTCTTT | CATTLGTEAFF
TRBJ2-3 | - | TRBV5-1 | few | TGCGCCAGCAGCTTGGTAGCAGTTAGCACAGATACGCAGTATTTT | CASSLVAVSTDTQYF
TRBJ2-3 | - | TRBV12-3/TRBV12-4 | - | TGTGCCAGCAGTTTTTTCCGGGATACGCAGTATTTT | CASSFFRDTQYF
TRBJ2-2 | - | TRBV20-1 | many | TGCAGTGCTAACGATACGAACACCGGGGAGCTGTTTTTT | CSANDTNTGELFF
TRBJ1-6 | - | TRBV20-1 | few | TGCAGTGCTTCCAAAACTTATAATTCACCCCTCCACTTT | CSASKTYNSPLHF
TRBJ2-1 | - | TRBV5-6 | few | TGTGCCAGCAGGCCTCGGGGGGCCGTTTTTGAGCAGTTCTTC | CASRPRGAVFEQFF
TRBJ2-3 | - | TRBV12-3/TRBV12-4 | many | TGTGCCAGCAACCTACAGATGGATACGCAGTATTTT | CASNLQMDTQYF
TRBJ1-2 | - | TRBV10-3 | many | TGTGCCATCAGTGACCCCACAGGCCACTATGGCTACACCTTC | CAISDPTGHYGYTF
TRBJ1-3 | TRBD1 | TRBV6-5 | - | TGTGCCAGCAGTTCCAGGGGGCTCGCTGGAAACACCATATATTTT | CASSSRGLAGNTIYF
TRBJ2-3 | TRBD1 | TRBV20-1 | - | TGCAGTGCTACTGGACAGGCCCCCACAGATACGCAGTATTTT | CSATGQAPTDTQYF
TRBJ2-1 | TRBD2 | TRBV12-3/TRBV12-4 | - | TGTGCCACCGAGGGACTAGCGGGGGGCGGGCAGTTCTTC | CATEGLAGGGQFF
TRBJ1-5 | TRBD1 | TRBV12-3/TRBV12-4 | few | TGTGCCAGCAGGGGAGCAGGGGGCACGGGTCAGCCCCAGCATTTT | CASRGAGGTGQPQHF
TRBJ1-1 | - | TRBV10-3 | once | TGTGCCATCAATTTTACCGGACTTGGTACGACGTGCGGCACTGAAGCTTTCTTT | CAINFTGLGTTCGTEAFF
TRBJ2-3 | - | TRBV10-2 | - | TGCGCCAGCAAGGTGACCTCCGGGACCCCCGGCACAGATACGCAGTATTTT | CASKVTSGTPGTDTQYF
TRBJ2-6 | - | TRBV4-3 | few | TGCGCCAGCAGCCAAGGGTGGCCCGATTACTCTGGGGCCAACGTCCTGACTTTC | CASSQGWPDYSGANVLTF
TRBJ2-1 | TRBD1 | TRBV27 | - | TGTGCCAGCAGTTTAACCACAGGGGATGAGCAGTTCTTC | CASSLTTGDEQFF
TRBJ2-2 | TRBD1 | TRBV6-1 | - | TGTGCCACACGGAGGACAGGGGGTGGGGGGGAGCTGTTTTTT | CATRRTGGGGELFF
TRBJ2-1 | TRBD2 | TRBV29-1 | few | TGCAGCGGCGGAGTCGGGACTAGCGGAAAGAATGAGCAGTTCTTC | CSGGVGTSGKNEQFF
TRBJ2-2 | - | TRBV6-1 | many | TGTGCCAGTATAGCGGCGGGCTCGGCCGGGGAGCTGTTTTTT | CASIAAGSAGELFF
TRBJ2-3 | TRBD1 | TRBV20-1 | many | TGCAGTGCCACCCGGACAGGAGGTACAGATACGCAGTATTTT | CSATRTGGTDTQYF
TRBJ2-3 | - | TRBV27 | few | TGTGCCAGCAGTATTCGGGACCGCACAGATACGCAGTATTTT | CASSIRDRTDTQYF
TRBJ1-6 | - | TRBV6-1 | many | TGTGCCAGCAAGGCAGGAAGGGGTTCACCCCTCCACTTT | CASKAGRGSPLHF
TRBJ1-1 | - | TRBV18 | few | TGTGCCAGCTCACCATCGGCCCGGGGGAACACTGAAGCTTTCTTT | CASSPSARGNTEAFF
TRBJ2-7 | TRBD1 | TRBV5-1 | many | TGCGCCAGCAGCTTGGAGGGGACAGTCTCCTACGAGCAGTACTTC | CASSLEGTVSYEQYF
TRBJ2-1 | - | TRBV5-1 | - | TGCGCCAGCAGCTTGGACAACTCGGGGCAGTTCTTC | CASSLDNSGQFF
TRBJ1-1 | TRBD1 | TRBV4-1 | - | TGCGCCAGCAGATTTTGGCCGATTACAGGGGGCAAACTGCACACTGAAGCTTTCTTT | CASRFWPITGGKLHTEAFF
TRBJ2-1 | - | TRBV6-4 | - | TGTGCCAGCAGTGACCCGGGGGGCCGGGGTTGGCCCTACAATGAGCAGTTCTTC | CASSDPGGRGWPYNEQFF
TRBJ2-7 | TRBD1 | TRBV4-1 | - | TGCGCCAGCAGCCAAGAATCGCCCTTTTCAGGGGGATGGATATACGAGCAGTACTTC | CASSQESPFSGGWIYEQYF
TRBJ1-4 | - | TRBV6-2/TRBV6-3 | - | TGTGCCAGCAGCCACCGGACTGAAAAACTGTTTTTT | CASSHRTEKLFF
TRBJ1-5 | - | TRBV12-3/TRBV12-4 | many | TGTGCCAGCAGCCTACAGAGACTAAGCAATCAGCCCCAGCATTTT | CASSLQRLSNQPQHF
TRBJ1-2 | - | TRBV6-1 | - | TGTGCCAGCAGCCATGGACGCGATGGCTACACCTTC | CASSHGRDGYTF
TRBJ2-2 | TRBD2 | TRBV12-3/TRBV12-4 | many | TGTGCCAGCAACGACCGGGACTATACGAACACCGGGGAGCTGTTTTTT | CASNDRDYTNTGELFF
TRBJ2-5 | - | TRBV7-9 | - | TGTGCCAGCAGCATACCAGGGGCCCAAGAGACCCAGTACTTC | CASSIPGAQETQYF
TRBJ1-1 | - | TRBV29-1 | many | TGCAGCGTTGACGTGAACACTGAAGCTTTCTTT | CSVDVNTEAFF
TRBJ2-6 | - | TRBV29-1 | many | TGCAGCTTCAGGGTTCCTGGGGCCAACGTCCTGACTTTC | CSFRVPGANVLTF
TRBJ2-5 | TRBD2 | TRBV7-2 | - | TGTGCCAGCAGCTTAGCCTGGGGCGGGGGGGCGAAGACCCAGTACTTC | CASSLAWGGGAKTQYF
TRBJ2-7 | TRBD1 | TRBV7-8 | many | TGTGCCAGCAGCAGACGACCCGGGACAGCAAGCTACGAGCAGTACTTC | CASSRRPGTASYEQYF
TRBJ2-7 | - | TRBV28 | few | TGTGCCAGCAGTTCGCAGGGTAGATACGAGCAGTACTTC | CASSSQGRYEQYF
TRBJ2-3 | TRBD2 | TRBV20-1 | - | TGCAGTGCTAGGGGACTAGCGGGGTCGACAGATACGCAGTATTTT | CSARGLAGSTDTQYF
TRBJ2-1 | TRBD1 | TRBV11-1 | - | TGTGCCAGCAGCTTAGGGGCCACCCGGGACAGGGGCCCCCACAATGAGCAGTTCTTC | CASSLGATRDRGPHNEQFF
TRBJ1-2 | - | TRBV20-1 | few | TGCAGTGCTAGAGCGTCGGGACAATCGAGTAGGGGCTACACCTTC | CSARASGQSSRGYTF
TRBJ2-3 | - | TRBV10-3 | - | TGTGCCATCAGTGAGTCTTCAGGTACAGGGCGCACAGATACGCAGTATTTT | CAISESSGTGRTDTQYF
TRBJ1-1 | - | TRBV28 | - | TGTGCCAGCAGTTTTGACATCCCGAACACTGAAGCTTTCTTT | CASSFDIPNTEAFF
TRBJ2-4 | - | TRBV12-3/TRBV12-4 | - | TGTGCCAGCAGTTTCTTGGCCGGCCGGGTAGCCAAAAACATTCAGTACTTC | CASSFLAGRVAKNIQYF
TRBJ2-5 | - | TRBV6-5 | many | TGTGCCAGCAGTTACTCGCAAGAGACCCAGTACTTC | CASSYSQETQYF
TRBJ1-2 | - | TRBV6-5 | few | TGTGCCAGCAGCAAGATTGGATACTTGACAGCTAACTATGGCTACACCTTC | CASSKIGYLTANYGYTF
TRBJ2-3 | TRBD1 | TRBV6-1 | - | TGTGCCAGCAGTGAAGCAATACCGGGACAGGGATCTCAGGATACGCAGTATTTT | CASSEAIPGQGSQDTQYF